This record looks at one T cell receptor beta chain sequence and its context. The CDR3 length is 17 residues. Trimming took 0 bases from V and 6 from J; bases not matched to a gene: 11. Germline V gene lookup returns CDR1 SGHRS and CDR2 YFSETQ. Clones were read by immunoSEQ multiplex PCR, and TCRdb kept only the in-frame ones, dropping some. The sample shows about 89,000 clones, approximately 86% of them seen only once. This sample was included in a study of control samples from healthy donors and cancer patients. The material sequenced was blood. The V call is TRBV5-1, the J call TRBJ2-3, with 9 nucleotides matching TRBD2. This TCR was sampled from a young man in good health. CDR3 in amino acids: CASSLGRTSEGGDTQYF. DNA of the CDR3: TGCGCCAGCAGCTTGGGTCGGACTAGCGAGGGTGGGGATACGCAGTATTTT.